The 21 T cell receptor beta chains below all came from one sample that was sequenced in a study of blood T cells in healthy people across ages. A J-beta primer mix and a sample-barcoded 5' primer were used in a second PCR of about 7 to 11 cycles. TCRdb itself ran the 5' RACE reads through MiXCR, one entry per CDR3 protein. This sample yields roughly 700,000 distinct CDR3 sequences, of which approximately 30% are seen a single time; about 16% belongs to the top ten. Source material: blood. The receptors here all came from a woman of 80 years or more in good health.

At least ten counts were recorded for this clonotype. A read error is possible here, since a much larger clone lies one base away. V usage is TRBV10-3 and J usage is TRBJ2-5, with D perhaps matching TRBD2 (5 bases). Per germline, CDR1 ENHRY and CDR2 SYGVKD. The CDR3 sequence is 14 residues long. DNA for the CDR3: TGTGCCATCAGGGAGTCGTTGAGGGCGGAGACCCAGTACTTC. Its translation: CAIRESLRAETQYF.

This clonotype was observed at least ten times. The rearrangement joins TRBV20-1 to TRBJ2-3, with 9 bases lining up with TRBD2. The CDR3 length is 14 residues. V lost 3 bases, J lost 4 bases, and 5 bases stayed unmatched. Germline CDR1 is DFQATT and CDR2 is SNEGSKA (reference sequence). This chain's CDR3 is CSARRGGLPDTQYF. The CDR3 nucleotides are TGCAGTGCTAGGCGGGGGGGCCTCCCAGATACGCAGTATTTT.

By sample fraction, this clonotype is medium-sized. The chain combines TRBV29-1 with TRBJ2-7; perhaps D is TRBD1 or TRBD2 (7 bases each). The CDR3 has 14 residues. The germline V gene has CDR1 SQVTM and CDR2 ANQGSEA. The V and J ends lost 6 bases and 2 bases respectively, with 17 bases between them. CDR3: CSVGGGSGTYEQYF. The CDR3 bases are TGCAGCGTGGGAGGGGGCAGTGGAACCTACGAGCAGTACTTC.

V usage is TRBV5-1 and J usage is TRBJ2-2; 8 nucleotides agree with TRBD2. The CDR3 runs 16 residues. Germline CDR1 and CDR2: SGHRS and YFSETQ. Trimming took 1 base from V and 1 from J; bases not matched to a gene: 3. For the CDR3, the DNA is TGCGCCAGCAGCTTGCCGGGACTAGAGAACACCGGGGAGCTGTTTTTT. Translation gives CASSLPGLENTGELFF.

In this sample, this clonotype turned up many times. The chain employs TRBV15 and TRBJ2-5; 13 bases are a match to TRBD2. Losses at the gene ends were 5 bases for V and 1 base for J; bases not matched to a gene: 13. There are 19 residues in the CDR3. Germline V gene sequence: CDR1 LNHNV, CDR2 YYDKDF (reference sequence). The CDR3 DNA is TGTGCCACCAGCGACCCCTTCAACCGACTAGCGGGGGGCCAAGAGACCCAGTACTTC. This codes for CATSDPFNRLAGGQETQYF.

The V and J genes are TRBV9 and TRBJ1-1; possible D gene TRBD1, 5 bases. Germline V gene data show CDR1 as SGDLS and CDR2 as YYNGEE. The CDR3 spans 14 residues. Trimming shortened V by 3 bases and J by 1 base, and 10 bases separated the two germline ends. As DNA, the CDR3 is TGTGCCAGCAGCGCATTGACAGAGAACACTGAAGCTTTCTTT. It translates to CASSALTENTEAFF.

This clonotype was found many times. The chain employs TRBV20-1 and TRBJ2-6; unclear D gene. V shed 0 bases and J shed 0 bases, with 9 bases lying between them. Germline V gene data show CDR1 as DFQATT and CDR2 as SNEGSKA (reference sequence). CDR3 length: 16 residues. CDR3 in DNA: TGCAGTGCTAGAGAGGTGTCAAACTCTGGGGCCAACGTCCTGACTTTC. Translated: CSAREVSNSGANVLTF.

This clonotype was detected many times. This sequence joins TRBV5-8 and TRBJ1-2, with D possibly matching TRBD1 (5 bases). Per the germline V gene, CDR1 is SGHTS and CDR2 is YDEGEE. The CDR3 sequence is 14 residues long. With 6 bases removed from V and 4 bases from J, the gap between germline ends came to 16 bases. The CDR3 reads CASTPREGTYGYTF. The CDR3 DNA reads TGTGCCAGCACCCCGAGGGAGGGGACCTATGGCTACACCTTC.

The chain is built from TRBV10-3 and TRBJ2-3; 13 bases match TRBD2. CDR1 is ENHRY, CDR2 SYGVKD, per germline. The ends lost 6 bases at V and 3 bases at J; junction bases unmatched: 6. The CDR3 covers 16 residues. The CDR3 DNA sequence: TGTGCCATCAGCCCGGGACTAGCGGGACCAACAGATACGCAGTATTTT. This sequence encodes CAISPGLAGPTDTQYF.

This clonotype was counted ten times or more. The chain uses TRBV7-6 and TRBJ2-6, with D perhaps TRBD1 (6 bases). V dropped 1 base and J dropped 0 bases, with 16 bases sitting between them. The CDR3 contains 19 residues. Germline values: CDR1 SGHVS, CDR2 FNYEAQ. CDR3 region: CASSLETGGLGSGANVLTF. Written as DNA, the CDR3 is TGTGCCAGCAGCTTAGAGACAGGCGGATTGGGCTCTGGGGCCAACGTCCTGACTTTC.

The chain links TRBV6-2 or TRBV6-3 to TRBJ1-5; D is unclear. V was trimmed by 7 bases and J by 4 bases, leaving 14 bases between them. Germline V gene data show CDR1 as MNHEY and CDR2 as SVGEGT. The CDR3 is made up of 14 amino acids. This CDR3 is CASTGTVANQPQHF. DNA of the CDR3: TGTGCCAGCACTGGTACGGTCGCAAATCAGCCCCAGCATTTT.

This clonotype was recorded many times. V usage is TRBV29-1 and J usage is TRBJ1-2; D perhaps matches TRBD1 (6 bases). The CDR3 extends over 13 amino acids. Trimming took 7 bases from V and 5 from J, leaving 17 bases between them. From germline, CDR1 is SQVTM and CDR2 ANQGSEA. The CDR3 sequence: CSALPGVEYGYTF. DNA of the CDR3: TGCAGCGCCCTACCAGGGGTGGAATATGGCTACACCTTC. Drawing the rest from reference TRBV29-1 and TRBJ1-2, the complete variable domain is SAVISQKPSRDICQRGTSLTIQCQVDSQVTMMFWYRQQPGQSLTLIATANQGSEATYESGFVIDKFPISRPNLTFSTLTVSNMSPEDSSIYLCSALPGVEYGYTFGSGTRLTVV.

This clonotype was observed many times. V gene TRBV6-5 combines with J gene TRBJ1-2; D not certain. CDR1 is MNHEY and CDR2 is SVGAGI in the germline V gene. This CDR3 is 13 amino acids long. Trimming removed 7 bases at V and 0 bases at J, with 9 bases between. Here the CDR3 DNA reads TGTGCCAGCAACCGGGGAACTAACTATGGCTACACCTTC. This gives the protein CASNRGTNYGYTF.

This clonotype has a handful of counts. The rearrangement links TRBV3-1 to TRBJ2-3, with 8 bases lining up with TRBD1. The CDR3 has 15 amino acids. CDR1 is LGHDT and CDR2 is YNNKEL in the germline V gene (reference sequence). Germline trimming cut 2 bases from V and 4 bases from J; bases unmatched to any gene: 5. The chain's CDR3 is CASSQYNRGADTQYF. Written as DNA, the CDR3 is TGTGCCAGCAGCCAATACAACAGGGGGGCAGATACGCAGTATTTT.

Here the CDR3 DNA reads TGTGCCAGCAGTTCGGGAGTGAGAGCAGATACGCAGTATTTT. As protein: CASSSGVRADTQYF. V gene TRBV12-3 or TRBV12-4 combines with J gene TRBJ2-3, with a possible D match to TRBD2 (6 bases). Between the trimmed V and J ends, which lost 4 bases and 4 bases, there was a span of 12 bases. This CDR3 has 14 amino acids.

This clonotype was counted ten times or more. As DNA, the CDR3 is TGTGCCAGCAGCACCGGGACCTTCTACGAGCAGTACTTC. Encoded protein: CASSTGTFYEQYF. This rearrangement joins TRBV6-5 to TRBJ2-7, with D perhaps assigned TRBD1 or TRBD2 (5 bases each). The germline V gene has CDR1 MNHEY and CDR2 SVGAGI. V lost 6 bases and J 3 bases, leaving 12 bases between the germline ends. CDR3 length: 13 residues.

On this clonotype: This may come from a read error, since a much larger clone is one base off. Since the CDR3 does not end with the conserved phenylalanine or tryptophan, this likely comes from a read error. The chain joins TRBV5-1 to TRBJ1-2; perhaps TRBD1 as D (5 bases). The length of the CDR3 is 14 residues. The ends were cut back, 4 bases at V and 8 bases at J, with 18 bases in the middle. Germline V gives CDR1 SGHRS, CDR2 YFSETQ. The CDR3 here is CASSQGTNPPGYTL. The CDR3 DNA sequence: TGCGCCAGCAGCCAAGGGACCAACCCTCCCGGCTACACCTTA.

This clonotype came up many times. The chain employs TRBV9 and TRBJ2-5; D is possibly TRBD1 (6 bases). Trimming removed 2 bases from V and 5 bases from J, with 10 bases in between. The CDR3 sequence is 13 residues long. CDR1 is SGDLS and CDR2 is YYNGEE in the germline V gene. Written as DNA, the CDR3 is TGTGCCAGCAGCGTCGGACAGAGCGAGACCCAGTACTTC. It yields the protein CASSVGQSETQYF. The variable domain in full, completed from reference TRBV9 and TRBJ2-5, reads DSGVTQTPKHLITATGQRVTLRCSPRSGDLSVYWYQQSLDQGLQFLIQYYNGEERAKGNILERFSAQQFPDLHSELNLSSLELGDSALYFCASSVGQSETQYFGPGTRLLVL.

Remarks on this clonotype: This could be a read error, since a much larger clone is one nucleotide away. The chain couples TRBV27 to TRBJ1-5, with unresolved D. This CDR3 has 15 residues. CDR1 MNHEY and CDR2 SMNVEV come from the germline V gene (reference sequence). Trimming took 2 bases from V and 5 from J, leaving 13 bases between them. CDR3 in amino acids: CASSLRVGNDQPQHF. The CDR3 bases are TGTGCCAGCAGTTTACGGGTCGGAAACGATCAGCCCCAGCATTTT.

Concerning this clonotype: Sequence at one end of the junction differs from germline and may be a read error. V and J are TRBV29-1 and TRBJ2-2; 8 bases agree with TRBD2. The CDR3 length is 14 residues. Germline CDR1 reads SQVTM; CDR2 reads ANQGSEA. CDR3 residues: CSVVTAPRSGERFF. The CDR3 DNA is TGCAGCGTTGTAACGGCCCCTCGTAGCGGGGAGCGGTTTTTT.

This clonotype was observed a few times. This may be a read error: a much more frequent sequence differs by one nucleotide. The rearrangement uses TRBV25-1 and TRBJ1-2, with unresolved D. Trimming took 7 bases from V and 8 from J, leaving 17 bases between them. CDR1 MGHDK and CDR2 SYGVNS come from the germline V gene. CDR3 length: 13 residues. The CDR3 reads CASMTRGQSGYTF. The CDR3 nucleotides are TGTGCCAGCATGACCCGAGGGCAGAGCGGCTACACCTTC.